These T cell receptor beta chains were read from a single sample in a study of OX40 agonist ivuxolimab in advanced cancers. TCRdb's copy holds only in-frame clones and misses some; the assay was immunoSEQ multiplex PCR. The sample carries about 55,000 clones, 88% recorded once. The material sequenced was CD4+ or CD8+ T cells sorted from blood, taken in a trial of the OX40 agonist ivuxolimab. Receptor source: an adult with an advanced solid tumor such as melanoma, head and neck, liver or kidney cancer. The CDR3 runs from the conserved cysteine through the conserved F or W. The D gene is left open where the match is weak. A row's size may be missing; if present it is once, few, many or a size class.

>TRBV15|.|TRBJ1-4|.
TGTGCCACCAGCAGAGAGGGGAGGGCGAGAGAAAAACTGTTTTTT
CATSREGRAREKLFF
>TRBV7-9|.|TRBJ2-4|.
TGTGCCAGCAGCTATGGACAAGGGGGAGCCAAAAACATTCAGTACTTC
CASSYGQGGAKNIQYF
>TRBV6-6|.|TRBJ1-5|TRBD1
TGTGCCAGCAGTTTTCCGGGACAGGGATTCAATCAGCCCCAGCATTTT
CASSFPGQGFNQPQHF
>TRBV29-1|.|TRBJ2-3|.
TGCAGCGTTGTTGGTAAACGGGGGACGAGAAGCACAGATACGCAGTATTTT
CSVVGKRGTRSTDTQYF
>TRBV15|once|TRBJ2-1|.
TGTGCCACCAACCGGGATTTGAAGATCAATGAGCAGTTCTTC
CATNRDLKINEQFF
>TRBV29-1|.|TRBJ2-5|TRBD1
TGCAGCGCGCATAGGGGGCTAACAGGGGAGACCCAGTACTTC
CSAHRGLTGETQYF
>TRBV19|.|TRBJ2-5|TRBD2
TGTGCCAGTAGTACCCAACTAGCGGGGGAGACCCAGTACTTC
CASSTQLAGETQYF
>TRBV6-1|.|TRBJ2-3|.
TGTGCCAGCAGTGAAATCTTAGCGGCTAGAGATACGCAGTATTTT
CASSEILAARDTQYF
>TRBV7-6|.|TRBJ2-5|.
TGTGCCAGCAGCACCGAAGAGACCCAGTACTTC
CASSTEETQYF
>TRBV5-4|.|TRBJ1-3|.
TGTGCCAGCAGCTTGGAGGCGGGGGGTACTGGAAACACCATATATTTT
CASSLEAGGTGNTIYF
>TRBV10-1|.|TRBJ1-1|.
TGCGCCAGCAGTGACCCTCCGAACACTGAAGCTTTCTTT
CASSDPPNTEAFF